The 8 T cell receptor beta chains reported below all come from one sample, sequenced in a study of PD-L1 blockade in urothelial cancer. TCRdb's table, derived via immunoSEQ multiplex PCR, lists solely in-frame clones and lacks some. The table has about 45,000 clones, about four fifths seen once. Specified time point: peripheral blood 6 weeks after treatment start. The sequences come from PBMCs, collected around atezolizumab (anti-PD-L1) treatment. The receptors come from a man in his sixties with urothelial cancer.

The chain uses TRBV30 and TRBJ2-5, with 13 bases matching TRBD2. Per germline, CDR1 GTSNPN and CDR2 SVGIG (reference sequence). This CDR3 spans 14 amino acids. Losses at the gene ends were 3 bases for V and 3 bases for J; bases not matched to a gene: 1. The CDR3, as DNA: TGTGCCTGGAGAGGGACTAGCGGGGAAGAGACCCAGTACTTC. This gives the protein CAWRGTSGEETQYF.

The chain carries TRBV28 and TRBJ1-5; no reliable D call. Germline V lookup: CDR1 MDHEN, CDR2 SYDVKM. This CDR3 has 13 amino acids. The V end was cut by 7 bases, the J end by 1 base, with 8 bases between. Written as DNA, the CDR3 is TGTGCCAGCATCGCCCAGAGCAATCAGCCCCAGCATTTT. This translates into CASIAQSNQPQHF.

This clone has a handful of counts. This chain joins TRBV18 and TRBJ1-2; D may be TRBD1 (5 bases). Germline V gives CDR1 KGHSH, CDR2 LQKENI. The CDR3 covers 14 residues. The ends were cut back, 3 bases at V and 4 bases at J, with 12 bases in the middle. The CDR3 sequence: CASSPRDSFYGYTF. The CDR3 DNA sequence: TGTGCCAGCTCACCGAGAGACAGCTTCTATGGCTACACCTTC.

V gene TRBV6-6 combines with J gene TRBJ1-3, with TRBD1 as a possible D gene (5 bases). In germline, CDR1 is MNHNY, CDR2 SVGAGI (reference sequence). Trimming left V 0 bases short and J 4 bases short, with 13 bases between. The CDR3 runs 16 residues. The CDR3 is CASSYSKDNRGNTIYF. CDR3 bases: TGTGCCAGCAGTTACTCGAAAGATAACAGGGGAAACACCATATATTTT.

This rearrangement joins TRBV30 to TRBJ2-2; D not resolved. CDR3 length: 13 residues. Trimming pared 3 bases from V and 8 bases from J, leaving 13 bases between. Germline V gene data show CDR1 as GTSNPN and CDR2 as SVGIG (reference sequence). CDR3 sequence (DNA): TGTGCCTGGAGACCACATAGCTTGGGGGAGCTGTTTTTT. It codes for CAWRPHSLGELFF.

The genes are TRBV4-1 and TRBJ2-7; a weak D match, TRBD1 (6 bases). This CDR3 contains 13 residues. CDR1 and CDR2 (germline): MGHRA, YSYEKL. Trimming left V 0 bases short and J 6 bases short, with 9 bases between. The CDR3 region has the DNA TGCGCCAGCAGCCAAGAGGCCAGGGGCGAGCAGTACTTC. Translated: CASSQEARGEQYF.

V usage is TRBV19 and J usage is TRBJ2-3; TRBD1 might be the D (6 bases). CDR1 and CDR2 (germline): LNHDA, SQIVND (reference sequence). V lost 5 bases, J lost 5 bases, and 17 bases lay in between. The CDR3 spans 15 residues. CDR3 DNA sequence: TGTGCCAGTAGTGTCAAACAGGGTTACGGAGATACGCAGTATTTT. Protein sequence: CASSVKQGYGDTQYF. Full variable domain (outside the CDR3, taken from reference TRBV19 and TRBJ2-3): DGGITQSPKYLFRKEGQNVTLSCEQNLNHDAMYWYRQDPGQGLRLIYYSQIVNDFQKGDIAEGYSVSREKKESFPLTVTSAQKNPTAFYLCASSVKQGYGDTQYFGPGTRLTVL.

The chain couples TRBV2 to TRBJ1-1, with 8 nucleotides matching TRBD1. The CDR3 sequence is 14 residues long. After removal of 3 bases from V and 2 bases from J, the junction contained 2 bases not matched to a gene. Germline values: CDR1 SNHLY, CDR2 FYNNEI. The CDR3 sequence is CASSDRGHNTEAFF. The CDR3 DNA follows: TGTGCCAGCAGTGACAGGGGGCATAACACTGAAGCTTTCTTT.